This paragraph covers one T cell receptor (beta chain) sequence. The CDR3 runs to 15 residues. The V gene's germline CDR1 is MNHEY and CDR2 SVGEGT. V was trimmed by 4 bases and J by 5 bases, leaving 15 bases between them. These data are taken from a study of blood T cell repertoires in COVID-19. The method was immunoSEQ multiplex PCR; TCRdb's version includes in-frame clones alone and lacks a portion of them. The sample includes over 350,000 clones, approximately 90% of them seen just once. This TCR came from a woman aged 35 to 49 who had been exposed to COVID-19. The sequenced material came from PBMCs or T cells enriched from blood (not recorded which). V usage is TRBV6-2 or TRBV6-3 and J usage is TRBJ2-1; D is ambiguous. This chain's CDR3 is CASSFSLTGNNEQFF. CDR3 sequence (DNA): TGTGCCAGCAGTTTCTCCCTGACTGGAAACAATGAGCAGTTCTTC.